The text below deals with one T cell receptor beta chain. Its antigen remains unidentified. Germline values: CDR1 MDHEN, CDR2 SYDVKM. The CDR3 runs 14 residues. J gave up 0 bases and V 10 bases, and 5 bases lay outside the gene matches. These data belong to a study of cytomegalovirus exposure and HLA in healthy donors. PCR amplification relied on 60 Vbeta primers (plus 13 Jbeta primers). Data came from immunoSEQ multiplex PCR; TCRdb stores just in-frame clones and leaves some out. The sample consists of about 150,000 clones, approximately 79% of them appearing once. Study findings and constraints: The authors reported that TCR beta sequences could predict HLA-A and HLA-B alleles. These predictions were accurate for most subjects in the first cohort. In a later analysis, parvovirus B19, influenza, CMV and Epstein-Barr virus appeared linked to several top co-occurrence clusters.

The V gene is TRBV28, the J gene TRBJ2-2; 7 nucleotides line up with TRBD1. The TCR comes from a woman in her 30s in good health and CMV-seronegative. Sequencing used PBMCs. In DNA, the CDR3 is TGTGCCACTACCGACAGGGCGAACACCGGGGAGCTGTTTTTT. This codes for CATTDRANTGELFF.